This TCR beta chain appears in the sequencing data of a study of cytomegalovirus exposure and HLA in healthy donors. Whole-study findings and limits: In the roughly 130 validation repertoires, a later analysis found that first-cohort TCR clusters tended to co-occur. Per published reports, the classifier diagnosed cytomegalovirus status with high specificity and sensitivity. Across donors, most TCRs were seen rarely, yet some public ones were widespread.

The table came from immunoSEQ multiplex PCR; TCRdb's copy has only in-frame clones and leaves some out. The data show roughly 140,000 clones, with about 86% seen just once and approximately 8.5% held by the top ten. J was trimmed by 4 bases and V by 0 bases; bases with no gene match: 4. CDR3 size: 15 residues. Germline-derived CDR1 and CDR2 are KGHSH and LQKENI. Notes on this clone: Its antigen is not known.

The clonotype originates from a woman younger than 35 in good health and CMV-seropositive. The chain combines TRBV18 with TRBJ1-2; 8 bases map to TRBD1. Sequencing used PBMCs. CDR3 sequence reads: CASSPPSGGGYGYTF. In nucleotides, the CDR3 is TGTGCCAGCTCACCACCTTCAGGGGGCGGCTATGGCTACACCTTC.